Shown below are 9 T cell receptor beta chains from a single sample sequenced in a study of cytomegalovirus exposure and HLA in healthy donors. Vbeta (60) and Jbeta (13) primers were used in the PCR. Assay: immunoSEQ multiplex PCR; the TCRdb copy retains only in-frame clones and omits some. The profile shows under 200,000 clones, over 70% of them singletons. Sequencing was performed on PBMCs. The receptors stem from a man younger than 35 in good health and CMV-seropositive.

This chain connects TRBV11-2 to TRBJ1-2, with 7 bases matching TRBD1. Germline V gene lookup returns CDR1 SGHAT and CDR2 FQNNGV. This CDR3 is 12 amino acids long. The V gene end was trimmed by 5 bases and the J gene end by 6 bases; junction bases not matched to a gene: 3. Written as DNA, the CDR3 is TGTGCCAGCAGCCCTGGGACAGATGGCTACACCTTC. Its protein is CASSPGTDGYTF.

V is TRBV11-2 and J is TRBJ2-7; D is perhaps TRBD1 (8 bases). The CDR3 is 16 residues long. The V and J ends lost 4 bases and 0 bases respectively, with 16 bases between them. Germline CDR1 SGHAT, CDR2 FQNNGV. CDR3 sequence (DNA): TGTGCCAGCAGCTCCGACAGGGGAGGGGACTCCTACGAGCAGTACTTC. It yields the protein CASSSDRGGDSYEQYF.

This clone was observed a few times. The V and J genes are TRBV18 and TRBJ1-1, with a tentative D call TRBD1 (6 bases). The CDR3 extends over 16 amino acids. Germline assignment: CDR1 KGHSH and CDR2 LQKENI. V lost 3 bases to trimming and J lost 5 bases, with 19 bases between them. CDR3 bases: TGTGCCAGCTCACCTAATATGGACAGCACCGGTACTGAAGCTTTCTTT. It specifies CASSPNMDSTGTEAFF.

This clone was counted between two and nine times. V gene TRBV9 combines with J gene TRBJ2-1, with D uncertain. The V end was cut by 0 bases, the J end by 0 bases, with 13 bases between. This CDR3 has 17 residues. Germline V gives CDR1 SGDLS, CDR2 YYNGEE. CDR3 sequence reads: CASSVAPPDTSYNEQFF. In nucleotides, the CDR3 is TGTGCCAGCAGCGTAGCCCCACCCGACACCTCCTACAATGAGCAGTTCTTC.

The chain uses TRBV2 and TRBJ2-7; D gene uncertain. CDR3 length: 11 amino acids. The V end was cut by 4 bases, the J end by 4 bases, with 5 bases between. Germline CDR1 SNHLY, CDR2 FYNNEI. The CDR3 bases are TGTGCCAGCAGTGTCTTTTACGAGCAGTACTTC. Amino acids: CASSVFYEQYF.

This chain connects TRBV4-3 to TRBJ2-1, with D tentatively TRBD1 (7 bases). The CDR3 runs to 15 residues. Trimming stripped 4 bases from V and 4 bases from J, with 14 bases between. From germline, CDR1 is LGHNA and CDR2 YSLEER. The CDR3 DNA sequence: TGCGCCAGCAGCCGCGACAGGGAGGCTTACAATGAGCAGTTCTTC. It codes for CASSRDREAYNEQFF.

V gene TRBV4-2 combines with J gene TRBJ1-4, with 7 bases that match TRBD1. The V gene end was trimmed by 3 bases and the J gene end by 8 bases; junction bases not matched to a gene: 9. Germline V CDR1 and CDR2: LGHNA, YNFKEQ. This CDR3 spans 15 amino acids. CDR3 residues: CASSQSDRDEEKLFF. The CDR3 DNA reads TGTGCCAGCAGCCAGTCAGACAGGGATGAAGAAAAACTGTTTTTT.

The chain is built from TRBV5-3 and TRBJ2-1; 15 bases agree with TRBD2. TRBV5-3 is an open reading frame whose function is uncertain. The J segment lost 7 bases and the V segment lost 4 bases, leaving 12 bases of the junction unmatched. The length of the CDR3 is 18 residues. CDR3: CARSKGLAGGLVPNEQFF. CDR3 coding DNA: TGTGCCAGAAGCAAGGGACTAGCGGGAGGATTGGTCCCGAATGAGCAGTTCTTC.

This clone came up once. The CDR3, as DNA: TGTGCCAGCAGCTCACCAGGTTCTAACGAGCAGTACTTC. Translating gives CASSSPGSNEQYF. The V call is TRBV7-7, the J call TRBJ2-7; unclear D gene. Per germline, CDR1 SSHAT and CDR2 FNYEAQ (reference sequence). The CDR3 has 13 residues. Deletions cut 4 bases from V and 5 bases from J, with 12 bases between.